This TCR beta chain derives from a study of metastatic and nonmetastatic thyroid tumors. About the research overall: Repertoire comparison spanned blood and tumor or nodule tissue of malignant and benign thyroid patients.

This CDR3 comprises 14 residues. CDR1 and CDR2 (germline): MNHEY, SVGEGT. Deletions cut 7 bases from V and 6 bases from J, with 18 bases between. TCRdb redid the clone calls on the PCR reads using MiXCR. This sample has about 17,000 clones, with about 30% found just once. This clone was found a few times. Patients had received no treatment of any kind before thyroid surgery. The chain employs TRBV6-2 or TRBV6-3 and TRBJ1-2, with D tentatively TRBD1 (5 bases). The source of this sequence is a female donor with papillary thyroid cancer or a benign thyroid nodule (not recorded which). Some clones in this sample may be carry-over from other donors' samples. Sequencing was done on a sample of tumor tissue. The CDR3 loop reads CASILRGGANGYTF. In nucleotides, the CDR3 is TGTGCCAGCATCCTCCGGGGAGGGGCGAATGGCTACACCTTC.